The 22 T cell receptor beta chains listed next were all sequenced from one sample in a study of T-cell reconstitution after alpha-beta-depleted transplantation in children. Library preparation (for TCRbeta) was performed with unique molecular identifiers. Each CDR3 protein is one row after TCRdb ran MiXCR on the PCR reads. The sample lists a few hundred thousand distinct CDR3 sequences, about 17% seen once, with less than 4% in the top ten. The material sequenced was PBMCs from the stem cell graft donor, taken from the stem cell graft. These receptor sequences come from a human donor who donated a stem cell graft to a child with acute lymphoblastic leukemia.

The rearrangement uses TRBV12-3 or TRBV12-4 and TRBJ1-6; perhaps TRBD1 as D (5 bases). V lost 1 base to trimming and J lost 9 bases, with 13 bases between them. The CDR3 covers 15 residues. CDR3 residues: CASSLVGGSGSPLHF. CDR3 DNA: TGTGCCAGCAGTTTAGTCGGGGGATCGGGTTCACCCCTCCACTTT.

This clonotype was seen only a few times. The chain joins TRBV5-1 to TRBJ1-2; D is perhaps TRBD1 (6 bases). Germline assignment: CDR1 SGHRS and CDR2 YFSETQ. CDR3 length: 13 residues. V gave up 5 bases and J gave up 7 bases, with 15 bases separating them. The CDR3 is CASSLGTISGYTF. The CDR3 bases are TGCGCCAGCAGTCTTGGGACAATTAGTGGCTACACCTTC.

This clonotype was seen only a few times. This sequence joins TRBV10-3 and TRBJ2-7; tentatively, D is TRBD2 (6 bases). V shed 4 bases and J shed 0 bases, with 10 bases lying between them. The CDR3 has 14 residues. Germline-derived CDR1 and CDR2 are ENHRY and SYGVKD. The CDR3 loop is CAISVYGSSYEQYF. The CDR3 DNA reads TGTGCCATCAGTGTGTACGGGAGCTCCTACGAGCAGTACTTC.

This clonotype was counted many times. The CDR3 loop is CASSPDRNEQFF. In nucleotides, the CDR3 is TGTGCCAGCAGCCCCGACAGGAATGAGCAGTTCTTC. The chain has TRBV16 and TRBJ2-1, with D perhaps TRBD1 (6 bases). The CDR3 is made up of 12 amino acids. Trimming removed 4 bases at V and 7 bases at J, with 8 bases between. The V gene's germline CDR1 is KGHSY and CDR2 FQNENV.

The chain is built from TRBV5-1 and TRBJ1-3; 7 nucleotides line up with TRBD1. There are 15 residues in the CDR3. Losses at the gene ends were 3 bases for V and 0 bases for J; bases not matched to a gene: 3. Germline V gene lookup returns CDR1 SGHRS and CDR2 YFSETQ. The CDR3 nucleotides read TGCGCCAGCAGCTGGGACAGCTACTCTGGAAACACCATATATTTT. This gives the protein CASSWDSYSGNTIYF.

V is TRBV9 and J is TRBJ1-2; 9 bases agree with TRBD1. Germline CDR1 reads SGDLS; CDR2 reads YYNGEE. V gave up 5 bases and J gave up 1 base; unmatched junction bases: 6. The CDR3 spans 15 residues. CDR3 in amino acids: CASRGQGRLNYGYTF. The CDR3 bases are TGTGCCAGCAGGGGACAGGGCCGACTTAACTATGGCTACACCTTC. The full variable domain, rest sourced from reference TRBV9 and TRBJ1-2, is DSGVTQTPKHLITATGQRVTLRCSPRSGDLSVYWYQQSLDQGLQFLIQYYNGEERAKGNILERFSAQQFPDLHSELNLSSLELGDSALYFCASRGQGRLNYGYTFGSGTRLTVV.

This clonotype turned up a few times. This chain links TRBV7-2 with TRBJ1-2; 7 bases match TRBD1. This CDR3 has 14 residues. The V segment lost 8 bases and the J segment 2 bases; nucleotides outside the gene matches: 8. Per the germline V gene, CDR1 is SGHTA and CDR2 is FQGNSA. The DNA for the CDR3 is TGTGCCAGCTTGCAAGGGGGCGACAACTATGGCTACACCTTC. Translation gives CASLQGGDNYGYTF.

On this clonotype itself: The junction departs from the called germline gene at one end, perhaps through a read error. V and J are TRBV20-1 and TRBJ2-1, with 9 positions matching TRBD1. Germline V lookup: CDR1 DFQATT, CDR2 SNEGSKA (reference sequence). The CDR3 runs to 18 residues. CDR3 sequence: CCAPPRDRVYVFYNEQFF. The CDR3 bases are TGCTGTGCTCCTCCCCGGGACAGGGTATACGTTTTTTACAATGAGCAGTTCTTC.

The chain has TRBV20-1 and TRBJ1-5; no clear D. The germline V gene encodes CDR1 DFQATT and CDR2 SNEGSKA (reference sequence). With 2 bases removed from V and 2 bases from J, the gap between germline ends came to 10 bases. The CDR3 consists of 14 residues. The CDR3 bases are TGCAGTGCTAGACCGAACGTGGGCAATCAGCCCCAGCATTTT. This translates into CSARPNVGNQPQHF.

This clonotype was recorded a few times. The chain uses TRBV6-2 or TRBV6-3 and TRBJ2-7; 10 nucleotides match TRBD1. Germline V gene sequence: CDR1 MNHEY, CDR2 SVGEGT. CDR3 size: 14 residues. The trim removed 6 bases at V and 2 bases at J, leaving 4 bases unmatched. The CDR3 reads CASRAGTGAYEQYF. CDR3 in DNA: TGTGCCAGCAGAGCCGGGACAGGGGCCTACGAGCAGTACTTC.

The chain links TRBV18 to TRBJ2-5; TRBD2 matches at 12 bases. The junction had 7 bases not matched to a gene; V was cut back by 4 bases and J by 1 base. Germline lookup yields CDR1 KGHSH and CDR2 LQKENI. CDR3 length equals 17 residues. CDR3 in amino acids: CASSRRTSGTTQETQYF. The CDR3 DNA reads as TGTGCCAGCTCACGGCGGACTAGCGGGACCACCCAAGAGACCCAGTACTTC.

This clonotype was observed once. The chain links TRBV7-9 to TRBJ2-3, with D perhaps matching TRBD1 (6 bases). The CDR3 sequence is 17 residues long. In germline, CDR1 is SEHNR, CDR2 FQNEAQ (reference sequence). V gave up 5 bases and J gave up 5 bases, with 23 bases separating them. CDR3 coding DNA: TGTGCCAGCAGCCTACCTACTACAGGGACAAGAAAAGATACGCAGTATTTT. Protein: CASSLPTTGTRKDTQYF.

The gene calls are TRBV24-1 and TRBJ1-1; tentative D call: TRBD1 (5 bases). CDR1 KGHDR and CDR2 SFDVKD come from the germline V gene. V lost 0 bases to trimming and J lost 10 bases, with 14 bases between them. This CDR3 comprises 14 residues. DNA of the CDR3: TGTGCCACCAGTGATTTGATGATGGGGCACGGAGCTTTCTTT. It encodes CATSDLMMGHGAFF.

The chain links TRBV2 to TRBJ2-2; D is undetermined. V was trimmed by 7 bases and J by 1 base, leaving 13 bases between them. Germline CDR1 is SNHLY and CDR2 is FYNNEI. The CDR3 spans 15 residues. This CDR3 is CASKVTAENTGELFF. CDR3 sequence (DNA): TGTGCCAGCAAGGTAACTGCAGAGAACACCGGGGAGCTGTTTTTT. Full variable domain (missing parts from reference TRBV2 and TRBJ2-2): EPEVTQTPSHQVTQMGQEVILRCVPISNHLYFYWYRQILGQKVEFLVSFYNNEISEKSEIFDDQFSVERPDGSNFTLKIRSTKLEDSAMYFCASKVTAENTGELFFGEGSRLTVL.

The chain combines TRBV29-1 with TRBJ1-4; D call uncertain. This CDR3 is built from 12 residues. The germline V gene encodes CDR1 SQVTM and CDR2 ANQGSEA. V gave up 3 bases and J gave up 7 bases, with 9 bases separating them. CDR3 sequence (DNA): TGCAGCGTTGAGGTTGGCTTTGAAAAACTGTTTTTT. It translates to CSVEVGFEKLFF.

This clonotype was counted only a few times. The rearrangement uses TRBV4-1 and TRBJ2-1; 10 bases align to TRBD2. With V trimmed by 3 bases and J by 5 bases, 7 bases remained unmatched. Looked up from germline, CDR1 is MGHRA and CDR2 is YSYEKL. The CDR3 is 16 amino acids. CDR3 bases: TGCGCCAGCAGCCAGACCCTAGCGGGAGAGGACAATGAGCAGTTCTTC. Translation: CASSQTLAGEDNEQFF.

This chain links TRBV19 with TRBJ2-5, with D perhaps TRBD1 or TRBD2 (8 bases each). Germline CDR1 is LNHDA and CDR2 is SQIVND (reference sequence). Trimming removed 6 bases from V and 2 bases from J, with 16 bases in between. This CDR3 spans 15 amino acids. The CDR3 protein is CASSAGGQGQETQYF. In nucleotides, the CDR3 is TGTGCCAGTAGCGCGGGAGGACAGGGTCAAGAGACCCAGTACTTC.

Only a few counts were recorded for this clonotype. This rearrangement joins TRBV20-1 to TRBJ2-1; tentatively, D is TRBD1 (5 bases). In germline, CDR1 is DFQATT, CDR2 SNEGSKA (reference sequence). This CDR3 region has 12 residues. V dropped 3 bases and J dropped 5 bases, with 8 bases sitting between them. This CDR3 is CSASKGHNEQFF. The CDR3 DNA sequence: TGCAGTGCTAGTAAGGGGCACAATGAGCAGTTCTTC.

The chain couples TRBV27 to TRBJ2-1, with 7 positions matching TRBD1. This CDR3 spans 15 amino acids. CDR1 is MNHEY, CDR2 SMNVEV, per germline (reference sequence). With 6 bases clipped from V and 4 bases from J, the junction kept 9 bases outside the gene matches. CDR3 nucleotide sequence: TGTGCCAGCAGCCCACGGACAGGCCTTTACAATGAGCAGTTCTTC. As protein: CASSPRTGLYNEQFF.

This clonotype was counted only a few times. The V call is TRBV27, the J call TRBJ2-1; 9 nucleotides agree with TRBD2. CDR3 length: 16 amino acids. The J segment lost 7 bases and the V segment lost 2 bases, leaving 9 bases of the junction unmatched. CDR1 and CDR2 from the germline V gene are MNHEY and SMNVEV (reference sequence). The CDR3 region has the DNA TGTGCCAGCAGTTTAATTTTAGCGGGAGTGGGAAATGAGCAGTTCTTC. Translated: CASSLILAGVGNEQFF.

The J gene is TRBJ1-1, the V gene TRBV7-9; TRBD1 is a possible D gene (5 bases). Trimming shortened V by 4 bases and J by 5 bases, and 14 bases separated the two germline ends. The germline V gene has CDR1 SEHNR and CDR2 FQNEAQ (reference sequence). This CDR3 has 14 residues. The CDR3 nucleotides read TGTGCCAGCAGCTCAAGGGACGGGGCAACTGAAGCTTTCTTT. Amino acids: CASSSRDGATEAFF. Together with reference TRBV7-9 and TRBJ1-1, the CDR3 gives the full variable domain: DTGVSQNPRHKITKRGQNVTFRCDPISEHNRLYWYRQTLGQGPEFLTYFQNEAQLEKSRLLSDRFSAERPKGSFSTLEIQRTEQGDSAMYLCASSSRDGATEAFFGQGTRLTVV.

The rearrangement links TRBV18 to TRBJ2-3; either TRBD1 or TRBD2 may fit D (5 bases each). The germline gives CDR1 KGHSH, CDR2 LQKENI. V was trimmed by 6 bases and J by 1 base, leaving 29 bases between them. The CDR3 consists of 20 residues. The CDR3: CASSPSSPGPRTYGTDTQYF. The CDR3 DNA follows: TGTGCCAGCTCGCCCTCCTCTCCGGGGCCCCGGACGTACGGCACAGATACGCAGTATTTT. Looking up the rest from reference TRBV18 and TRBJ2-3 gives the full variable domain: NAGVMQNPRHLVRRRGQEARLRCSPMKGHSHVYWYRQLPEEGLKFMVYLQKENIIDESGMPKERFSAEFPKEGPSILRIQQVVRGDSAAYFCASSPSSPGPRTYGTDTQYFGPGTRLTVL.